This T cell receptor beta chain originates from a study of blood T cell repertoires in COVID-19 (dated by TCRdb to about 2020). In the study overall: The collaborator samples originated in the United States, Italy and Spain and spanned the acute and convalescent phases of COVID-19. The samples were drawn from the first 160 participants of the ongoing ImmuneRACE study and from some 1,300 subjects provided by 6 global collaborators. Where available, HLA class I and class II types were obtained from metadata supplied by the sample provider rather than from assay-based typing. The repertoires were released in a freely available public database intended as a resource for research on the immune response to SARS-CoV-2. Deeply sampled blood TCRbeta repertoires from subjects exposed to, actively infected with, or recovered from COVID-19 were included in the dataset. The material from the prospective study consisted of cDNA or gDNA derived from T cells, B-cell-depleted T cells, or PBMCs. The sample metadata nearly always contained a de-identified subject ID, COVID-19 status, age in years and sex.

Collaborating institutions collected whole blood in K2EDTA tubes following their own protocols. For TCRbeta analysis, collaborators shipped samples in one of three forms: frozen whole blood, isolated PBMCs, or DNA extracted from either of those sample types. The CDR3 measures 15 amino acids from cysteine to phenylalanine. Here the CDR3 DNA is all that survives: 45 bases in frame from base 1. V has 3 bases trimmed and J has 3 bases trimmed; junction bases matching no gene number 4. As encoded in the germline V gene, CDR1 is SGHTA while CDR2 is FQGNSA. What the study reported, not specific to this receptor: The quantity of clinical and demographic metadata differed by source and by participant and was supplied without curation.

Concerning this clone itself: This clone's antigen is unknown. Base qualities are not at hand, and no much larger clone is one base apart.

TCRbeta CDR3 regions were amplified from genomic DNA by means of the immunoSEQ Assay, a bias-controlled multiplex PCR. The paper's processing steps were these. The number of nucleated cells in each sample was estimated by amplification of reference gene primers within the assay. To quantify the absolute abundance of each unique TCRbeta CDR3 rearrangement, sequence reads were collapsed and filtered. Productive Simpson clonality was computed per sample as the square root of Simpson's diversity index over productive rearrangements. This is the immuneACCESS table as TCRdb keeps it, with only in-frame sequences that have V and J called. A part of the clones is gone; compared with another copy, unresolved V genes explain less than half, and the rest is unexplained. V and J calls and clone size are copied from that table; D and trimming were computed from the DNA. This sample lists around 90,000 clones; about four fifths were detected once. The ten largest clones capture around a fifth of the sample.

The receptor's source is a human donor in a cohort sampled during active COVID-19. Sequences were obtained from peripheral blood. The chain links TRBV7-2 with TRBJ1-3, with TRBD1 matching 8 junction bases. The nucleotides are TGTGCCAGCAGCTTGCAGGGGGCAGGTGGAAACACCATATATTTT. Protein translation: CASSLQGAGGNTIYF.